Shown below are 3 T cell receptor beta chains from a single sample sequenced in a study of shared clonotypes between healthy human individuals. Assay used: immunoSEQ multiplex PCR; TCRdb lists only in-frame clones, some missing. The sample lists around 500,000 clones; more than 75% were seen once. The sequenced material came from PBMCs. The origin of the receptors is a woman between 40 and 50 years old in good health. Some clones in this sample may be carry-over from other donors' samples.

This chain connects TRBV7-9 to TRBJ2-2, with TRBD2 matching 10 bases. J was trimmed by 2 bases and V by 6 bases; bases with no gene match: 6. The CDR3 has 16 amino acids. In germline, CDR1 is SEHNR, CDR2 FQNEAQ (reference sequence). CDR3 amino acids: CASRPTSGTNTGELFF. Written as DNA, the CDR3 is TGTGCCAGCAGGCCCACTAGCGGGACTAACACCGGGGAGCTGTTTTTT.

The rearrangement joins TRBV30 to TRBJ1-3; unclear D gene. The length of the CDR3 is 15 residues. V was trimmed by 0 bases and J by 0 bases, leaving 9 bases between them. Germline V gene data show CDR1 as GTSNPN and CDR2 as SVGIG (reference sequence). The CDR3 here is CAWSVPRYSGNTIYF. The CDR3 region has the DNA TGTGCCTGGAGTGTACCGCGGTACTCTGGAAACACCATATATTTT.

V usage is TRBV27 and J usage is TRBJ2-7; D possibly uses TRBD1 or TRBD2 (6 bases each). V was clipped by 6 bases and J by 2 bases, with 20 bases between them. This CDR3 has 16 amino acids. Germline V lookup: CDR1 MNHEY, CDR2 SMNVEV (reference sequence). The CDR3 region has the DNA TGTGCCAGCAGCGTGGGGGCCCGGGAGTTACCCTACGAGCAGTACTTC. Protein sequence: CASSVGARELPYEQYF.